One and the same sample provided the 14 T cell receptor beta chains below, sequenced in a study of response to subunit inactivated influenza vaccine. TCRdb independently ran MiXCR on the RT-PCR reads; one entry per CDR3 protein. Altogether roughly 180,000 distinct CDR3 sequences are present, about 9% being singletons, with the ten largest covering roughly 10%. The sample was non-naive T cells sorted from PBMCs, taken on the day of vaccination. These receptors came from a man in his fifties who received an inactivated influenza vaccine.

The CDR3 here is CASSPSLGQGTSYEQYF. The CDR3 DNA reads TGTGCCAGCTCACCCTCTCTGGGACAGGGGACCTCCTACGAGCAGTACTTC. The rearrangement uses TRBV18 and TRBJ2-7, with 10 nucleotides matching TRBD1. The germline V gene encodes CDR1 KGHSH and CDR2 LQKENI. The CDR3 consists of 17 residues. V lost 3 bases to trimming and J lost 0 bases; unmatched junction nucleotides: 8. The variable domain in full, with the rest retrieved from reference TRBV18 and TRBJ2-7, is NAGVMQNPRHLVRRRGQEARLRCSPMKGHSHVYWYRQLPEEGLKFMVYLQKENIIDESGMPKERFSAEFPKEGPSILRIQQVVRGDSAAYFCASSPSLGQGTSYEQYFGPGTRLTVT.

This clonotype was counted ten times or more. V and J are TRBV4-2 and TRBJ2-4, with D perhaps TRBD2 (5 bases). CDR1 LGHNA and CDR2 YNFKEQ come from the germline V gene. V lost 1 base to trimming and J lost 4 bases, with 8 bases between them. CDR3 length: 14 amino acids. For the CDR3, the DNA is TGTGCCAGCAGCCAAGGAGGGCTGAAAAACATTCAGTACTTC. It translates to CASSQGGLKNIQYF.

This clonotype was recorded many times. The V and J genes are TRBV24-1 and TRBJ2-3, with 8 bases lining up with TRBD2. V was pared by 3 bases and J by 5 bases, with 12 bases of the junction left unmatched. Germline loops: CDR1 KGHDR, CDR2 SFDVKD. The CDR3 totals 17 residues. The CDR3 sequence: CATSDAASGYVGDTQYF. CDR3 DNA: TGTGCCACCAGTGATGCGGCTAGCGGGTATGTCGGAGATACGCAGTATTTT.

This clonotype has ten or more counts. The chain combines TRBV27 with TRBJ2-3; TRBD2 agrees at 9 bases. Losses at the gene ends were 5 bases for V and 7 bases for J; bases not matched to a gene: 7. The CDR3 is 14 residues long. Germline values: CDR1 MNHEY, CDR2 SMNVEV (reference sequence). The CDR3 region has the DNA TGTGCCAGCAGTGTGGTAGCGGGAGTCAATACGCAGTATTTT. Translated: CASSVVAGVNTQYF.

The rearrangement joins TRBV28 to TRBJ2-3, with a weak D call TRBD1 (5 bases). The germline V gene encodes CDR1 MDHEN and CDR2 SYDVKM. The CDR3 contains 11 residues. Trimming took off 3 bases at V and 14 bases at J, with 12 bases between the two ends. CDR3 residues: CASSFKGTGYF. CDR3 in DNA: TGTGCCAGCAGTTTTAAAGGAACAGGGTATTTT.

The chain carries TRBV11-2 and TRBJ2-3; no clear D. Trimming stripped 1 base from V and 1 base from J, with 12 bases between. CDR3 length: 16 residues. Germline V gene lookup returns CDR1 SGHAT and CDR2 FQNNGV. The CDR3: CASSLVSGLGTDTQYF. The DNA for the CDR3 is TGTGCCAGCAGCTTAGTAAGTGGTTTGGGCACAGATACGCAGTATTTT.

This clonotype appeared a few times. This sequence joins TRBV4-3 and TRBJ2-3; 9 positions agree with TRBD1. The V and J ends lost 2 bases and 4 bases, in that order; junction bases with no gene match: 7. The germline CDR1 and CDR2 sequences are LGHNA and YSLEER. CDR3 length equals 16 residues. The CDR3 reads CASSQHRGRFPDTQYF. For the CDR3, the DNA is TGCGCCAGCAGCCAACACAGGGGGCGCTTCCCAGATACGCAGTATTTT.

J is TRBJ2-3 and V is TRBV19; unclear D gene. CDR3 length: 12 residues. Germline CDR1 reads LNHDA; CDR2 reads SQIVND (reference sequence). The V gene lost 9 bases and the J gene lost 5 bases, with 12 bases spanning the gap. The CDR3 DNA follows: TGTGCCAGCGGTCCCCACCGAGATACGCAGTATTTT. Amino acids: CASGPHRDTQYF.

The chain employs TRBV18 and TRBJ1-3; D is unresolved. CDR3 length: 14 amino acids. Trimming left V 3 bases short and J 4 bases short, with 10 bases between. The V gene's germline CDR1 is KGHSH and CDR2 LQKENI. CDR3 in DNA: TGTGCCAGCTCACCCGGAAAGGGAGGAAACACCATATATTTT. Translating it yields CASSPGKGGNTIYF.

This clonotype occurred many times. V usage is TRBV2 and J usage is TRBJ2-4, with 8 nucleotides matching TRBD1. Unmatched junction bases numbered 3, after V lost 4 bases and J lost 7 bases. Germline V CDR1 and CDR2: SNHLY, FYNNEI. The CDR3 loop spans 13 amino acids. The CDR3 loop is CASSATGENIQYF. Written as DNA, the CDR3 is TGTGCCAGCAGTGCGACAGGGGAGAACATTCAGTACTTC. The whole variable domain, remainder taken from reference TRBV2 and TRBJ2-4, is EPEVTQTPSHQVTQMGQEVILRCVPISNHLYFYWYRQILGQKVEFLVSFYNNEISEKSEIFDDQFSVERPDGSNFTLKIRSTKLEDSAMYFCASSATGENIQYFGAGTRLSVL.

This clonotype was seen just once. CDR3 sequence: CASSQGGGQGDTQYF. CDR3 bases: TGTGCCAGCAGCCAAGGGGGGGGGCAGGGAGATACGCAGTATTTT. The rearrangement links TRBV4-2 to TRBJ2-3; possibly TRBD2 for D (7 bases). The CDR3 has 15 amino acids. Trimming removed 1 base at V and 5 bases at J, with 13 bases between. Germline-derived CDR1 and CDR2 are LGHNA and YNFKEQ.

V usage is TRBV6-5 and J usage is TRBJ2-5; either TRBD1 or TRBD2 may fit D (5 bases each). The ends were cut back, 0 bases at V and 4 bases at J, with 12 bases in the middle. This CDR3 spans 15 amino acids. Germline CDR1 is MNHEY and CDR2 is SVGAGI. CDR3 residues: CASSYSGGLLETQYF. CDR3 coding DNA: TGTGCCAGCAGTTACTCTGGGGGATTGTTAGAGACCCAGTACTTC.

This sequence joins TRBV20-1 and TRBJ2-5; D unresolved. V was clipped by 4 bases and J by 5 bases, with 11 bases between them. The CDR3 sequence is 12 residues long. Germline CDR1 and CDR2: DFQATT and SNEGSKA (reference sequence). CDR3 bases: TGCAGTGCTACAACAAGTGGGGAGACCCAGTACTTC. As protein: CSATTSGETQYF.

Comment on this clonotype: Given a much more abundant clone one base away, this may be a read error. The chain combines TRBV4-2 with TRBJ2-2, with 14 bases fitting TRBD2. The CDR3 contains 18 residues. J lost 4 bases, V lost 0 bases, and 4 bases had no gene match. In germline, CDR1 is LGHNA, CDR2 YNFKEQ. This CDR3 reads CASSQEAGLAGGTGELFF. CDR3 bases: TGTGCCAGCAGCCAAGAAGCAGGACTAGCGGGGGGCACCGGGGAGCTGTTTTTT.